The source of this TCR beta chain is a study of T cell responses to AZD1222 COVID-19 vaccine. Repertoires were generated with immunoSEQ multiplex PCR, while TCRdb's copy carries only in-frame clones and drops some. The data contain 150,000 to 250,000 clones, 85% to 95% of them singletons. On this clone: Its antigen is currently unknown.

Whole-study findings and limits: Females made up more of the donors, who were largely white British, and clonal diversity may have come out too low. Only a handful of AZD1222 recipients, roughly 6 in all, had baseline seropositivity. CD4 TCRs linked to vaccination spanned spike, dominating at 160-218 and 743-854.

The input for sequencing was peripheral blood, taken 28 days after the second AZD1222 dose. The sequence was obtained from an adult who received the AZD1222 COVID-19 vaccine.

CDR3 in amino acids: CASSEASGLLVGQYF. CDR3 DNA sequence: TGTGCCAGCAGTGAAGCCTCGGGGCTCTTAGTGGGGCAGTACTTC. The chain carries TRBV6-1 and TRBJ2-7; tentatively, D is TRBD1 or TRBD2 (5 bases each). Germline V lookup: CDR1 MNHNS, CDR2 SASEGT. The V and J ends lost 0 bases and 9 bases respectively, with 18 bases between them. This CDR3 contains 15 residues.